This TCR beta chain originates from a study of cytomegalovirus exposure and HLA in healthy donors. The study, taken as a whole, reports: The investigators catalogued 150 to 200 TCR beta chains as cytomegalovirus-associated. DRB1 had the most TCR associations and HLA-C the fewest, a later analysis found, with rates varying by HLA locus. A later analysis showed that HLA-associated TCR beta chains had undergone more clonal expansion than equally common others. CMV serostatus alone was available as immune exposure information.

It was with 60 Vbeta and 13 Jbeta primers that the PCR ran. Data came from immunoSEQ multiplex PCR; TCRdb stores just in-frame clones and leaves some out. In the table there are about 60,000 clones, approximately 63% of which are singletons. Points on this clone: Its matching antigen is unknown.

The length of the CDR3 is 13 residues. CDR1 and CDR2 (germline): SGHAT, FQNNGV. V shed 5 bases and J shed 5 bases, with 12 bases lying between them. The chain is built from TRBV11-2 and TRBJ1-1; D unclear. This receptor was identified in a woman aged 60-75 years in good health and CMV-seropositive. Sequenced: PBMCs. Written as DNA, the CDR3 is TGTGCCAGCAGCCCGTCCCTGGCTACTGAAGCTTTCTTT. Encoded protein: CASSPSLATEAFF.